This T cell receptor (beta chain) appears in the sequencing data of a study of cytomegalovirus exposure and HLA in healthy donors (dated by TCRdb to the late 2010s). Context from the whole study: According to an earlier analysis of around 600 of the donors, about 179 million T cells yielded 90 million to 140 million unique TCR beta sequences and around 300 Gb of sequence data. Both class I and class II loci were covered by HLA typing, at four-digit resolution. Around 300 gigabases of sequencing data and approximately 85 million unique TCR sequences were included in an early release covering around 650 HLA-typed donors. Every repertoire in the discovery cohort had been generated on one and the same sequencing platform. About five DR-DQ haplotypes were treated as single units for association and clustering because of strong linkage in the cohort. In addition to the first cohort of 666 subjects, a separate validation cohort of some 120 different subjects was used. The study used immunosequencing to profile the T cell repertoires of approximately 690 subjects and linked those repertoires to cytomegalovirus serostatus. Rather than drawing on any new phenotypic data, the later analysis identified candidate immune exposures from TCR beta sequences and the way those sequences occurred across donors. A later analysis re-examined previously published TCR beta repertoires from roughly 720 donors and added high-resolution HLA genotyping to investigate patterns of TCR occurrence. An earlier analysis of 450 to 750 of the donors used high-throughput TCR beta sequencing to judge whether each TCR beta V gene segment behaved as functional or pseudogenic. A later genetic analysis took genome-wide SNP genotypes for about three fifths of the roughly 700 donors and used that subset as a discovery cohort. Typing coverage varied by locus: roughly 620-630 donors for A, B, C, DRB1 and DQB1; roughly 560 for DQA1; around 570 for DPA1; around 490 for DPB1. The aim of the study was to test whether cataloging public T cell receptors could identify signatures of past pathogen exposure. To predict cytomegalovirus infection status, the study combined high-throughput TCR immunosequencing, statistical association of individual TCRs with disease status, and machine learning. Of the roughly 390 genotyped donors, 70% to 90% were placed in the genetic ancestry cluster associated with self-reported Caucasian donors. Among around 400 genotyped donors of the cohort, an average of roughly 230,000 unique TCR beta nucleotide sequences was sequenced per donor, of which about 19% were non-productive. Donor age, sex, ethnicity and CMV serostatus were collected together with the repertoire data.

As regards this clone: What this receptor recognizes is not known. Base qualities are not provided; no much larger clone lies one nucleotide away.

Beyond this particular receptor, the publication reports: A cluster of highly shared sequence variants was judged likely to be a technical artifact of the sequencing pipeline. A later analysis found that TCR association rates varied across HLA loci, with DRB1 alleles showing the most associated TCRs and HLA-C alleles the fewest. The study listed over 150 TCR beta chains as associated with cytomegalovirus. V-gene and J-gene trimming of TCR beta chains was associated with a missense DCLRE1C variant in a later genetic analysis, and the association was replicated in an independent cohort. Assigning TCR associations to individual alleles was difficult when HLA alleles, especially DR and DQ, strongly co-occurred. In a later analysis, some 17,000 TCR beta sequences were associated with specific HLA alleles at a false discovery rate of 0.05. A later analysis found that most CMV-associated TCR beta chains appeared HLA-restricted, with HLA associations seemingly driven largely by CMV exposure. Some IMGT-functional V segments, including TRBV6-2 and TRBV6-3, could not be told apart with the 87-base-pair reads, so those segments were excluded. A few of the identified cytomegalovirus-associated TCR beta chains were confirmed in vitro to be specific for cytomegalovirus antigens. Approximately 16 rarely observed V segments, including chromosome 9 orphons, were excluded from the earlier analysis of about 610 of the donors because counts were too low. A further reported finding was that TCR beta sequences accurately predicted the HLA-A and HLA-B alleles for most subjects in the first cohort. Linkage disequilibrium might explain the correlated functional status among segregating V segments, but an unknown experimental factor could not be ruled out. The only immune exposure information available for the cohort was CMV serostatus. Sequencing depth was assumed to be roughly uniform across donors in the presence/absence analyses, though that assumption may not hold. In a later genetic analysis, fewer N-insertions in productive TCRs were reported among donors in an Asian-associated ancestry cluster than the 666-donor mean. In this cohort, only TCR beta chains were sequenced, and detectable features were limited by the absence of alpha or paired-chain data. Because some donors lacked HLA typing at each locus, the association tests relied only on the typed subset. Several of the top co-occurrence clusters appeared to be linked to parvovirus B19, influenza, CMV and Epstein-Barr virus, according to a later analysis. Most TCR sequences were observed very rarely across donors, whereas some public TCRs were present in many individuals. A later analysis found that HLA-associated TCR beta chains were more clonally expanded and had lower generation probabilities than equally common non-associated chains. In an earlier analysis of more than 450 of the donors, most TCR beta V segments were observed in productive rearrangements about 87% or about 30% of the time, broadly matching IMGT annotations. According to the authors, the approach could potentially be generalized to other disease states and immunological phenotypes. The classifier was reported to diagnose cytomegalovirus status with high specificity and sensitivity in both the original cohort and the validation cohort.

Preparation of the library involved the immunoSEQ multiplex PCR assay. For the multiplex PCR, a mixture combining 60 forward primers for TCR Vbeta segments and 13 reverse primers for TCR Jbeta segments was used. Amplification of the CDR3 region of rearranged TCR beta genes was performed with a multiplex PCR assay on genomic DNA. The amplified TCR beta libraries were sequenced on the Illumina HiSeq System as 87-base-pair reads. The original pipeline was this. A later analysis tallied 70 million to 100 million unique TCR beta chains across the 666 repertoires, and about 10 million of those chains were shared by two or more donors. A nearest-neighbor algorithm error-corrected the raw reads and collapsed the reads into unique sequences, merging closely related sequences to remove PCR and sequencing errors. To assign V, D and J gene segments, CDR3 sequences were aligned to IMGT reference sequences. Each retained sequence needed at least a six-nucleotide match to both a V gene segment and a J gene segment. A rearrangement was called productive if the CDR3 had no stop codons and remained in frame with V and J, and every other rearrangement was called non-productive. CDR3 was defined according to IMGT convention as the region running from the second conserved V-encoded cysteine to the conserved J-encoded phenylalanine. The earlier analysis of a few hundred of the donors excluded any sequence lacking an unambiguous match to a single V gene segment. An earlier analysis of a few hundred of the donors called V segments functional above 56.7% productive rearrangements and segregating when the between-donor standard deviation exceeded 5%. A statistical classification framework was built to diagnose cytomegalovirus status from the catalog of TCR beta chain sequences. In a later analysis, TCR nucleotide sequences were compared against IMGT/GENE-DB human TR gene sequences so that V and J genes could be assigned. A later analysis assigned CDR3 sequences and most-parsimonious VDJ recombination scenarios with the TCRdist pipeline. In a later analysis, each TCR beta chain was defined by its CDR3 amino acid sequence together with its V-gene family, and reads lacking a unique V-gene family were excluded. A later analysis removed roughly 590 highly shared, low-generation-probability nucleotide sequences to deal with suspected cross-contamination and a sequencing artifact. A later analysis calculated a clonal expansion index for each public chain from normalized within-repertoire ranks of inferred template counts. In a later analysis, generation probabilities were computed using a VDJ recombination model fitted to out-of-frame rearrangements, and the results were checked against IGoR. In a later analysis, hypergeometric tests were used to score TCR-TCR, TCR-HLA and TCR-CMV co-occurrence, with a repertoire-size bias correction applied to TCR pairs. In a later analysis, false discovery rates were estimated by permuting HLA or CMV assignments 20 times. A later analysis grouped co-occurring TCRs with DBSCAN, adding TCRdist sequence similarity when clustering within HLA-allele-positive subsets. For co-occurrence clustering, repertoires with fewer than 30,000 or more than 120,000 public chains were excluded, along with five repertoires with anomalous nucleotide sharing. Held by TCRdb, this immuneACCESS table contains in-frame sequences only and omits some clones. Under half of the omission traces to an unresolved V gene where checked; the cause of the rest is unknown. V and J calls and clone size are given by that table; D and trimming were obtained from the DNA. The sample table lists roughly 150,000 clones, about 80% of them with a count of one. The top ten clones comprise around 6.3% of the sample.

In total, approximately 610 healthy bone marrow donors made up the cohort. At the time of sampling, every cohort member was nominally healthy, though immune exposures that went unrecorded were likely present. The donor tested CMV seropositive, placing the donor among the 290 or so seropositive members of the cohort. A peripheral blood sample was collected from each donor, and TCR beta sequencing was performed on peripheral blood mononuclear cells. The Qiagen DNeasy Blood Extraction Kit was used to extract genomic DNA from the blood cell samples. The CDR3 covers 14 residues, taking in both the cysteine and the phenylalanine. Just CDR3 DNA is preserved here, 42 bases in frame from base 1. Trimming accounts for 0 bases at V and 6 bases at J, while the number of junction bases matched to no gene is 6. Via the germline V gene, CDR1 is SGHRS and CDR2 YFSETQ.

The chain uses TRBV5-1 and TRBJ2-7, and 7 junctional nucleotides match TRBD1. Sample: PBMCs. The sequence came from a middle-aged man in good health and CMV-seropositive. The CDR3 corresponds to CASSLGGQGVEQYF. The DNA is TGCGCCAGCAGCTTGGGCGGGCAGGGGGTCGAGCAGTACTTC. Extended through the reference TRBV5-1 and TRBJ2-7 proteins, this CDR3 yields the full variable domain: KAGVTQTPRYLIKTRGQQVTLSCSPISGHRSVSWYQQTPGQGLQFLFEYFSETQRNKGNFPGRFSGRQFSNSRSEMNVSTLELGDSALYLCASSLGGQGVEQYFGPGTRLTVT.